These 20 T cell receptor beta chains were all obtained from the same sample, sequenced in a study of CD8+CD57+ T cells in acquired aplastic anemia. Genomic DNA served as template for TCR beta VDJ and CDR3 profiling. MiXCR, run by TCRdb on the reads, gives a single entry per CDR3 protein. Among roughly 300,000 distinct CDR3 sequences listed, 55% to 60% were seen once. What was sequenced was sorted CD4+, CD8+, or CD8+CD57+ T cells (not recorded which) from PBMCs. These receptors were collected from a human donor with severe aplastic anemia or a healthy control (not recorded which).

This clonotype was seen at least ten times. V is TRBV15 and J is TRBJ2-1, with 9 bases lining up with TRBD1. The germline V gene has CDR1 LNHNV and CDR2 YYDKDF (reference sequence). V trimming: 1 base; J trimming: 1 base; junction bases outside the gene matches: 2. The CDR3 loop spans 16 amino acids. The CDR3 protein is CATSRGGQGSYNEQFF. CDR3 sequence (DNA): TGTGCCACCAGCAGAGGCGGACAGGGGTCCTACAATGAGCAGTTCTTC.

Of note for this clonotype: The CDR3 does not close with the conserved phenylalanine or tryptophan, likely indicating a read error. J is TRBJ2-5 and V is TRBV6-1; the match to TRBD2 covers 10 bases. J was trimmed by 5 bases and V by 7 bases; bases with no gene match: 13. Germline CDR1 reads MNHNS; CDR2 reads SASEGT. The CDR3 has 16 amino acids. CDR3 sequence: CASTVSSGSYRETQYV. The CDR3 DNA follows: TGTGCCAGCACGGTGTCTAGCGGGAGCTATCGGGAGACCCAGTACGTC.

This clonotype was observed at least ten times. The gene calls are TRBV9 and TRBJ1-2; TRBD1 is a possible D gene (6 bases). The CDR3 extends over 13 amino acids. The germline V gene has CDR1 SGDLS and CDR2 YYNGEE. Trimming stripped 4 bases from V and 6 bases from J, with 13 bases between. CDR3 in DNA: TGTGCCAGCAGCCGGGGGCAGGGGAATGGCTACACCTTC. This sequence encodes CASSRGQGNGYTF. Drawing the rest from reference TRBV9 and TRBJ1-2, the complete variable domain is DSGVTQTPKHLITATGQRVTLRCSPRSGDLSVYWYQQSLDQGLQFLIQYYNGEERAKGNILERFSAQQFPDLHSELNLSSLELGDSALYFCASSRGQGNGYTFGSGTRLTVV.

This clonotype showed up many times. This rearrangement joins TRBV30 to TRBJ2-7; 7 bases are a match to TRBD2. The V gene end was trimmed by 0 bases and the J gene end by 2 bases; junction bases not matched to a gene: 4. From germline, CDR1 is GTSNPN and CDR2 SVGIG (reference sequence). The CDR3 sequence is 14 residues long. The DNA of the CDR3 is TGTGCCTGGAGTGTAGGGACTACTACCTACGAGCAGTACTTC. Translation gives CAWSVGTTTYEQYF.

The rearrangement links TRBV5-1 to TRBJ2-1; D uncertain. The CDR3 contains 15 residues. CDR1 is SGHRS, CDR2 YFSETQ, per germline. Trimming took 1 base from V and 2 from J, leaving 10 bases between them. Here the CDR3 reads CASSLSWNPYNEQFF. The CDR3 coding sequence is TGCGCCAGCAGCTTGTCCTGGAACCCCTACAATGAGCAGTTCTTC.

V is TRBV7-2 and J is TRBJ2-7; D might be TRBD1 (6 bases). The V gene lost 4 bases and the J gene lost 1 base, with 8 bases spanning the gap. CDR3 length equals 13 residues. CDR1 is SGHTA and CDR2 is FQGNSA in the germline V gene. Here the CDR3 DNA reads TGTGCCAGCAGCTGGGGGCAGTCCTACGAGCAGTACTTC. Amino acid sequence: CASSWGQSYEQYF. The full variable domain, rest sourced from reference TRBV7-2 and TRBJ2-7, is GAGVSQSPSNKVTEKGKDVELRCDPISGHTALYWYRQSLGQGLEFLIYFQGNSAPDKSGLPSDRFSAERTGGSVSTLTIQRTQQEDSAVYLCASSWGQSYEQYFGPGTRLTVT.

This chain uses TRBV20-1 with TRBJ2-1; TRBD2 aligns across 10 bases. Trimming removed 3 bases from V and 7 bases from J; junction bases left unmatched: 18. The CDR3 spans 18 residues. The V gene's germline CDR1 is DFQATT and CDR2 SNEGSKA (reference sequence). The CDR3 DNA reads as TGCAGTGCTAGGCCGGGACTAGCGACAAAAATGGGGGATAATGAGCAGTTCTTC. This codes for CSARPGLATKMGDNEQFF.

This chain links TRBV24-1 with TRBJ1-5, with TRBD1 as a possible D gene (5 bases). Looked up from germline, CDR1 is KGHDR and CDR2 is SFDVKD. This CDR3 region has 20 residues. Deletions cut 3 bases from V and 1 base from J, with 24 bases between. The DNA for the CDR3 is TGTGCCACCAGTGATCTCTTTCCGCGGGACCGTGGTTACAGCAATCAGCCCCAGCATTTT. It translates to CATSDLFPRDRGYSNQPQHF.

The chain joins TRBV29-1 to TRBJ2-5; D gene uncertain. Trimming left V 5 bases short and J 5 bases short, with 12 bases between. This CDR3 comprises 12 residues. Germline CDR1 SQVTM, CDR2 ANQGSEA. The CDR3 DNA reads TGCAGCGTTAGGTTGGCGGTTGAGACCCAGTACTTC. It encodes CSVRLAVETQYF.

Notes on this clonotype: No conserved phenylalanine or tryptophan ends this CDR3, so it is likely a read error. The chain is built from TRBV28 and TRBJ1-2, with a possible D match to TRBD1 (6 bases). CDR3 length equals 13 residues. Per germline, CDR1 MDHEN and CDR2 SYDVKM. V lost 4 bases and J lost 7, with 13 bases in between. The CDR3 DNA reads TGTGCCAGCAGTTCCGGACAGATCTCTGGCTACACCCTC. It codes for CASSSGQISGYTL.

The rearrangement uses TRBV2 and TRBJ1-1; possible D gene TRBD1, 5 bases. The germline gives CDR1 SNHLY, CDR2 FYNNEI. The CDR3 is 15 amino acids. Trimming stripped 6 bases from V and 1 base from J, with 15 bases between. The DNA of the CDR3 is TGTGCCAGCAGCGATGACAGAATAGCGAACACTGAAGCTTTCTTT. Its translation is CASSDDRIANTEAFF.

The V gene is TRBV10-3, the J gene TRBJ2-1; 11 positions agree with TRBD2. CDR1 and CDR2 (germline): ENHRY, SYGVKD. This CDR3 is 17 amino acids long. The CDR3 is CTTSPALAGGPYNEQFF. Written as DNA, the CDR3 is TGTACCACCTCCCCGGCCCTAGCGGGAGGTCCCTACAATGAGCAGTTCTTC.

This sequence joins TRBV7-9 and TRBJ2-7; 12 bases are shared with TRBD1. This CDR3 has 15 residues. Germline V CDR1 and CDR2: SEHNR, FQNEAQ (reference sequence). Trimming cost V 5 bases and J 6 bases; bases outside gene matches: 8. As DNA, the CDR3 is TGTGCCAGCAGCGGACCGGGACAGGGGGCTTCCGAGCAGTACTTC. This codes for CASSGPGQGASEQYF.

In DNA form, the CDR3 reads TGTGCCAGCAGTCCCAGGACAAACGAGCAGTACTTC. Its translation: CASSPRTNEQYF. This chain uses TRBV7-3 with TRBJ2-7; D may be TRBD1 (5 bases). The CDR3 has 12 residues. V was pared by 6 bases and J by 5 bases, with 11 bases between. Per germline, CDR1 SGHTA and CDR2 FQGTGA.

With respect to this clonotype: One end of the junction varies from germline; a read error may be responsible. V and J are TRBV20-1 and TRBJ2-3; TRBD2 matches at 7 bases. Germline V lookup: CDR1 DFQATT, CDR2 SNEGSKA (reference sequence). The CDR3 contains 14 residues. The CDR3 nucleotides are TGCAGTGCTCGAGAGGCGGGAGAGACAGATACGCAGTATTTT. Protein: CSAREAGETDTQYF.

This clonotype was seen ten or more times. The chain links TRBV6-5 to TRBJ2-2; 11 bases fit TRBD1. The CDR3 length is 14 residues. The ends lost 4 bases at V and 6 bases at J; junction bases unmatched: 1. Germline values: CDR1 MNHEY, CDR2 SVGAGI. CDR3 nucleotide sequence: TGTGCCAGCAGTTGGACAGGGGGCTCCGGGGAGCTGTTTTTT. As protein: CASSWTGGSGELFF.

This rearrangement joins TRBV20-1 to TRBJ2-7; D is tentatively TRBD1 or TRBD2 (6 bases each). Germline-derived CDR1 and CDR2 are DFQATT and SNEGSKA (reference sequence). The CDR3 runs to 14 residues. Trimming left V 6 bases short and J 2 bases short, with 17 bases between. This CDR3 is CSASARGQAYEQYF. DNA for the CDR3: TGCAGTGCCAGCGCTCGGGGGCAGGCCTACGAGCAGTACTTC.

The chain recombines TRBV5-4 with TRBJ2-1, with no clear D. This CDR3 is 15 amino acids long. Trimming pared 3 bases from V and 5 bases from J, leaving 15 bases between. Looked up from germline, CDR1 is SGHNT and CDR2 is YYREEE (reference sequence). This chain's CDR3 is CASSSALIRDNEQFF. The CDR3 region has the DNA TGTGCCAGCAGCTCTGCTCTTATCCGGGACAATGAGCAGTTCTTC. The variable domain in full, with the rest retrieved from reference TRBV5-4 and TRBJ2-1, is ETGVTQSPTHLIKTRGQQVTLRCSSQSGHNTVSWYQQALGQGPQFIFQYYREEENGRGNFPPRFSGLQFPNYSSELNVNALELDDSALYLCASSSALIRDNEQFFGPGTRLTVL.

V gene TRBV2 combines with J gene TRBJ1-3; D gene uncertain. The CDR3 runs to 16 residues. Trimming removed 3 bases from V and 1 base from J, with 13 bases in between. The germline V gene has CDR1 SNHLY and CDR2 FYNNEI. The CDR3 nucleotides are TGTGCCAGCAGTGACGACCTTACCCTTTCTGGAAACACCATATATTTT. It translates to CASSDDLTLSGNTIYF. The variable domain in full, with the rest retrieved from reference TRBV2 and TRBJ1-3, is EPEVTQTPSHQVTQMGQEVILRCVPISNHLYFYWYRQILGQKVEFLVSFYNNEISEKSEIFDDQFSVERPDGSNFTLKIRSTKLEDSAMYFCASSDDLTLSGNTIYFGEGSWLTVV.

This clonotype was observed at least ten times. The chain carries TRBV7-2 and TRBJ2-3; 8 nucleotides align to TRBD2. This CDR3 region has 16 residues. The trim removed 4 bases at V and 8 bases at J, leaving 14 bases unmatched. Germline V gene sequence: CDR1 SGHTA, CDR2 FQGNSA. The CDR3 nucleotides are TGTGCCAGCAGCTCCCGGGGGGGGGGCCTGTCCCCTACGCAGTATTTT. Translation gives CASSSRGGGLSPTQYF.